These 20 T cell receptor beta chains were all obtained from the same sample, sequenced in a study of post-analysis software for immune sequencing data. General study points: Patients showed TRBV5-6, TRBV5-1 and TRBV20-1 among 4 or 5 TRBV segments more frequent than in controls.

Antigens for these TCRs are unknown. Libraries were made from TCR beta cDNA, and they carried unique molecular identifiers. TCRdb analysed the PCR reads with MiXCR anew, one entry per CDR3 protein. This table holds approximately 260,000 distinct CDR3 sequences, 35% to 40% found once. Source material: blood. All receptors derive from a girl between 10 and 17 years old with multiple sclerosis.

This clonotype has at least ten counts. The DNA of the CDR3 is TGTGCCAGCAGTCAACGAAATCCTAGGAATCAGCCCCAGCATTTT. Its protein product is CASSQRNPRNQPQHF. The chain joins TRBV12-3 or TRBV12-4 to TRBJ1-5; D is unclear. The CDR3 runs to 15 residues. With 5 bases removed from V and 4 bases from J, the gap between germline ends came to 15 bases.

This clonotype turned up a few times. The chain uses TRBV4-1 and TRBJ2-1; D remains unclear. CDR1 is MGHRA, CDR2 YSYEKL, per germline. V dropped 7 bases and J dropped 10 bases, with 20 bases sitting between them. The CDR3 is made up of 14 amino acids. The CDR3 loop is CASMTIPLGVEQFF. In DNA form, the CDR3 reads TGCGCCAGCATGACAATCCCCCTAGGAGTAGAGCAGTTCTTC.

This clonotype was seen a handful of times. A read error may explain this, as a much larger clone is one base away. The DNA of the CDR3 is TGCAGTGCTGGAGAACAGGGGGGAACTAATGAAAAACTGTTTTTT. It specifies CSAGEQGGTNEKLFF. The chain carries TRBV20-1 and TRBJ1-4; 8 nucleotides agree with TRBD1. The CDR3 sequence is 15 residues long. CDR1 and CDR2 (germline): DFQATT, SNEGSKA (reference sequence).

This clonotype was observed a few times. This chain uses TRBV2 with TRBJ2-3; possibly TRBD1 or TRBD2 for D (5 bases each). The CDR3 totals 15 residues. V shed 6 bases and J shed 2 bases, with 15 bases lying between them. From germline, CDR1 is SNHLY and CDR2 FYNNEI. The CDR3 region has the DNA TGTGCCAGCAGGGACCGGGACCGCCTCACAGATACGCAGTATTTT. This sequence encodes CASRDRDRLTDTQYF.

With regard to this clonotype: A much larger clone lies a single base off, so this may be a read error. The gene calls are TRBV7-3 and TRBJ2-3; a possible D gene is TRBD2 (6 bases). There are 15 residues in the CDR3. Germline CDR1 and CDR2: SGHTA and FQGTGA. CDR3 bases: TGTCCCAGCAGCTCCCGGGGCAGCGGGCCCGATACGCAGTATTTT. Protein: CPSSSRGSGPDTQYF.

The CDR3 DNA is TGCGCCAGCAGCCAAGCCCCGGACAGCACCTATGGCTACACCTTC. Protein: CASSQAPDSTYGYTF. This chain connects TRBV5-1 to TRBJ1-2; the D gene is possibly TRBD1 (6 bases). V shed 4 bases and J shed 4 bases, with 17 bases lying between them. Germline assignment: CDR1 SGHRS and CDR2 YFSETQ. There are 15 residues in the CDR3.

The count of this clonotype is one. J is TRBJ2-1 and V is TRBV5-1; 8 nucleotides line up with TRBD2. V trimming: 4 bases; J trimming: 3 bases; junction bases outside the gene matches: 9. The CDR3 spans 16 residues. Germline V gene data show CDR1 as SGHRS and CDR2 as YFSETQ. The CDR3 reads CASSRAGGANYNEQFF. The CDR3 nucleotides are TGCGCCAGCAGCCGCGCCGGGGGGGCTAACTACAATGAGCAGTTCTTC.

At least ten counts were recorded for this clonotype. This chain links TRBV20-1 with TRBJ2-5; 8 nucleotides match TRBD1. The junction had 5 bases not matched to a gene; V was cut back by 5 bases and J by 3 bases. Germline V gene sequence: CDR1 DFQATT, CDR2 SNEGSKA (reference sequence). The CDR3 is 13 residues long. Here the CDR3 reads CSAYSGGEETQYF. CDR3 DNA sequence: TGCAGTGCTTATTCAGGGGGCGAAGAGACCCAGTACTTC.

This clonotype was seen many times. This CDR3 reads CASSIVGTELVLNEQFF. CDR3 coding DNA: TGTGCCAGTAGTATAGTGGGGACGGAGTTAGTCCTGAATGAGCAGTTCTTC. The V gene is TRBV19, the J gene TRBJ2-1; either TRBD1 or TRBD2 may fit D (5 bases each). Germline lookup yields CDR1 LNHDA and CDR2 SQIVND (reference sequence). V lost 1 base and J 7 bases, leaving 20 bases between the germline ends. There are 17 residues in the CDR3. Supplemented by reference TRBV19 and TRBJ2-1, the full variable domain reads DGGITQSPKYLFRKEGQNVTLSCEQNLNHDAMYWYRQDPGQGLRLIYYSQIVNDFQKGDIAEGYSVSREKKESFPLTVTSAQKNPTAFYLCASSIVGTELVLNEQFFGPGTRLTVL.

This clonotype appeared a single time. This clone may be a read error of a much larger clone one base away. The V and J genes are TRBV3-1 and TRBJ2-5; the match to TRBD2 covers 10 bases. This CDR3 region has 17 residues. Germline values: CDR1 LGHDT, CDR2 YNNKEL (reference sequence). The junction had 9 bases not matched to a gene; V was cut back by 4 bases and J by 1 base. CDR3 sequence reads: CASSLVLTSGAQETQYF. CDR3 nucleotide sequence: TGTGCCAGCAGCCTCGTGCTCACTAGCGGGGCCCAAGAGACCCAGTACTTC.

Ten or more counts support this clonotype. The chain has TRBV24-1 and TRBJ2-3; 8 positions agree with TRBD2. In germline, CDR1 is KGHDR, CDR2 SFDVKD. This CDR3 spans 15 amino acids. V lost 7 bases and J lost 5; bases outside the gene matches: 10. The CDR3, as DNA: TGTGCCACCAGCGGCGGAGCGGGAGTTGTAGATACGCAGTATTTT. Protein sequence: CATSGGAGVVDTQYF.

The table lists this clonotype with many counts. The CDR3 protein is CASSQPKRDRNYGYTF. Here the CDR3 DNA reads TGTGCCAGCAGCCAACCAAAAAGGGACAGAAACTATGGCTACACCTTC. This sequence joins TRBV3-1 and TRBJ1-2; 7 nucleotides agree with TRBD1. Germline CDR1 and CDR2: LGHDT and YNNKEL (reference sequence). After removal of 2 bases from V and 2 bases from J, the junction contained 8 bases not matched to a gene. The CDR3 runs 16 residues.

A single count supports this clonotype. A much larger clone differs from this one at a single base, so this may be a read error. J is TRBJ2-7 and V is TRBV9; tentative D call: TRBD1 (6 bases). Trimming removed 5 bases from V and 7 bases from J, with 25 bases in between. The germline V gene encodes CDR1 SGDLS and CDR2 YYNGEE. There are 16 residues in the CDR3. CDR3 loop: CASRPIWAGDLQEQYF. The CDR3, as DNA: TGTGCCAGCAGACCAATATGGGCAGGGGACCTTCAGGAGCAGTACTTC. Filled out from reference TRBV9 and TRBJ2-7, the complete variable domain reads DSGVTQTPKHLITATGQRVTLRCSPRSGDLSVYWYQQSLDQGLQFLIQYYNGEERAKGNILERFSAQQFPDLHSELNLSSLELGDSALYFCASRPIWAGDLQEQYFGPGTRLTVT.

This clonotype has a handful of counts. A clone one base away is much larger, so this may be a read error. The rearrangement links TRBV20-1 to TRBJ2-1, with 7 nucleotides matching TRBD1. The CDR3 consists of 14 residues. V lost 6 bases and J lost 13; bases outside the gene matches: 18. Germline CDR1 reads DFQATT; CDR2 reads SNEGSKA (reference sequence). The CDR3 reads CSATLQGPGETQFF. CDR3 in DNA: TGCAGTGCAACGCTACAGGGGCCAGGGGAGACCCAGTTCTTC.

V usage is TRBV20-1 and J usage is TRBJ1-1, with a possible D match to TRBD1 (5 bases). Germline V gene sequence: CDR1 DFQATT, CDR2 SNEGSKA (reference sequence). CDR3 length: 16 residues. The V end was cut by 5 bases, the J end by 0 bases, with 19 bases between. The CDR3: CSAYGGVHGMNTEAFF. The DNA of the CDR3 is TGCAGTGCTTACGGGGGGGTACACGGCATGAACACTGAAGCTTTCTTT.

The CDR3: CASGHGYNEQYF. The CDR3 DNA is TGTGCCAGCGGCCATGGTTACAATGAGCAGTACTTC. V gene TRBV7-8 combines with J gene TRBJ2-5, with unresolved D. Per germline, CDR1 SGHVS and CDR2 FQNEAQ. V was cut by 8 bases and J by 11 bases, with 18 bases left in between. The CDR3 is made up of 12 amino acids.

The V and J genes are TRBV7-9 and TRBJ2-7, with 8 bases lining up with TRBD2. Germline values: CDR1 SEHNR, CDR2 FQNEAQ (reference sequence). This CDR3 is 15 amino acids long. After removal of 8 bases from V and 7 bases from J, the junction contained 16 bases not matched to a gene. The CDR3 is CASRGSGSSYSEQYF. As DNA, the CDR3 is TGTGCCAGCCGCGGGAGCGGGAGTTCCTACAGTGAGCAGTACTTC.

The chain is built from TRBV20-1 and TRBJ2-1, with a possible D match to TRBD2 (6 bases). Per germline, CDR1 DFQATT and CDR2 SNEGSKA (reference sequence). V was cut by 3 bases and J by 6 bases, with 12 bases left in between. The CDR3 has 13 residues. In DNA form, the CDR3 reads TGCAGTGCTAGTGTCGGGAGAGGCAATGAGCAGTTCTTC. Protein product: CSASVGRGNEQFF.

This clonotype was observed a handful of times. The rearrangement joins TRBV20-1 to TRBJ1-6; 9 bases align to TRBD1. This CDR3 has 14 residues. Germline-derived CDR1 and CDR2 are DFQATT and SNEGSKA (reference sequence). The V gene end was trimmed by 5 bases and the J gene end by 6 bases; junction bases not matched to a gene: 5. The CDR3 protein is CSAARDRVNSPLHF. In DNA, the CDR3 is TGCAGTGCTGCCCGGGACAGGGTTAATTCACCCCTCCACTTT.

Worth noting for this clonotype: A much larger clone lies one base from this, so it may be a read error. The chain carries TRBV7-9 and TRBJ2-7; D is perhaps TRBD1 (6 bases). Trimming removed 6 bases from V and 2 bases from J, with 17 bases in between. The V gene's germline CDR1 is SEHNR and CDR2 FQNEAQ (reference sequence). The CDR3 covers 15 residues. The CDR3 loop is CASSGQPHSPYEQYF. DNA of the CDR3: TGTGCCAGCAGTGGACAGCCTCATAGCCCCTACGAGCAGTACTTC.